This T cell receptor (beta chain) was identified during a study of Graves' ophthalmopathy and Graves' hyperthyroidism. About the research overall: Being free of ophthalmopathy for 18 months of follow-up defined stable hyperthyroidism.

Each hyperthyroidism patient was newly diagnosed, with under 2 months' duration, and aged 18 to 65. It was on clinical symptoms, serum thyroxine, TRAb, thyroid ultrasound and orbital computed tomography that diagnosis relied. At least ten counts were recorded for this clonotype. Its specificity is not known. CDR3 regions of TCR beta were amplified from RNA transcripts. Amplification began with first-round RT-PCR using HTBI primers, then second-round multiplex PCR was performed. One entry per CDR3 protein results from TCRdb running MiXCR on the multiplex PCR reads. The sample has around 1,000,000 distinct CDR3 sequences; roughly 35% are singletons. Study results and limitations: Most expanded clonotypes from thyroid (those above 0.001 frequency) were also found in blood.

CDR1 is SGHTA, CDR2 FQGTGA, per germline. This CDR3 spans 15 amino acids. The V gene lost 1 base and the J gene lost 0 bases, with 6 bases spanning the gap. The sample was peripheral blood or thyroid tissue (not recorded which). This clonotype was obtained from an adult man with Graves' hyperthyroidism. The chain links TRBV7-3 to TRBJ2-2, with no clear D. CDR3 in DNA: TGTGCCAGCAGCTTAATGACCGCGAACACCGGGGAGCTGTTTTTT. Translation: CASSLMTANTGELFF.